Listed below are T cell receptor beta chains from one sample, sequenced in a study of T cell responses to AZD1222 COVID-19 vaccine. Assay: immunoSEQ multiplex PCR; the TCRdb copy retains only in-frame clones and omits some. The data hold over 150,000 clones, with around 87% observed a single time. This specimen consisted of peripheral blood, obtained on day 0 of AZD1222 vaccination. The receptors stem from an adult in good health. The CDR3 runs from the conserved cysteine through the conserved F or W. The D gene is left open where the match is weak. Clone size, where shown, is once, few, many, or a class for clones that have expanded.

cdr3_aa: CASSYSLTGEGYTF; cdr3_nt: TGTGCCAGCAGTTACTCCCTGACAGGGGAAGGCTACACCTTC; v_call: TRBV6-5; clone_size: NA; d_call: TRBD1; j_call: TRBJ1-2
cdr3_aa: CAVGAGEPQHF; cdr3_nt: TGTGCCGTAGGGGCTGGGGAGCCCCAGCATTTT; v_call: TRBV19; clone_size: NA; d_call: NA; j_call: TRBJ1-5
cdr3_aa: CASSSQGWLYEQYF; cdr3_nt: TGTGCCAGCAGTTCACAGGGATGGTTATACGAGCAGTACTTC; v_call: TRBV28; clone_size: NA; d_call: NA; j_call: TRBJ2-7
cdr3_aa: CASSYGGSGNTIYF; cdr3_nt: TGTGCCAGTAGTTACGGGGGATCCGGAAACACCATATATTTT; v_call: TRBV19; clone_size: NA; d_call: NA; j_call: TRBJ1-3
cdr3_aa: CASSRRTSGPSSYEQYF; cdr3_nt: TGTGCCAGCAGCCGGAGGACTAGCGGGCCCAGCTCCTACGAGCAGTACTTC; v_call: TRBV28; clone_size: NA; d_call: TRBD2; j_call: TRBJ2-7
cdr3_aa: CAISASQSRSNEQFF; cdr3_nt: TGTGCCATCAGTGCTAGTCAGTCGAGAAGCAATGAGCAGTTCTTC; v_call: TRBV10-3; clone_size: few; d_call: NA; j_call: TRBJ2-1
cdr3_aa: CAWSRQGQLNTEAFF; cdr3_nt: TGTGCCTGGAGTCGGCAGGGACAGTTGAACACTGAAGCTTTCTTT; v_call: TRBV30; clone_size: NA; d_call: TRBD1; j_call: TRBJ1-1
cdr3_aa: CASRPTVNYGYTF; cdr3_nt: TGTGCCAGCAGGCCCACAGTGAACTATGGCTACACCTTC; v_call: TRBV6-5; clone_size: NA; d_call: NA; j_call: TRBJ1-2
cdr3_aa: CASSYRGQEGGNTIYF; cdr3_nt: TGTGCCAGCAGTTACAGGGGACAGGAAGGTGGAAACACCATATATTTT; v_call: TRBV6-5; clone_size: NA; d_call: TRBD1; j_call: TRBJ1-3
cdr3_aa: CASRLTGGTQETQYF; cdr3_nt: TGTGCCAGCAGACTGACAGGGGGTACACAAGAGACCCAGTACTTC; v_call: TRBV2; clone_size: NA; d_call: TRBD1; j_call: TRBJ2-5
cdr3_aa: CASSETGQGTYGYTF; cdr3_nt: TGTGCCAGCAGTGAAACCGGACAGGGCACCTATGGCTACACCTTC; v_call: TRBV6-1; clone_size: NA; d_call: TRBD1; j_call: TRBJ1-2
cdr3_aa: CASSSPITGKDTQYF; cdr3_nt: TGTGCCAGCAGTTCACCGATCACTGGCAAAGATACGCAGTATTTT; v_call: TRBV6-6; clone_size: NA; d_call: NA; j_call: TRBJ2-3
cdr3_aa: CASSGLTAYQETQYF; cdr3_nt: TGTGCCAGCAGCGGCCTGACAGCGTACCAAGAGACCCAGTACTTC; v_call: TRBV2; clone_size: NA; d_call: NA; j_call: TRBJ2-5
cdr3_aa: CASSLGQRTEAFF; cdr3_nt: TGTGCCAGCAGTTTAGGACAGAGGACTGAAGCTTTCTTT; v_call: TRBV27; clone_size: NA; d_call: NA; j_call: TRBJ1-1
cdr3_aa: CASTKKRQETQYF; cdr3_nt: TGTGCCAGCACCAAAAAGAGGCAAGAGACCCAGTACTTC; v_call: TRBV2; clone_size: NA; d_call: NA; j_call: TRBJ2-5
cdr3_aa: CASSYAGGSNQPQHF; cdr3_nt: TGTGCCAGCAGTTACGCGGGGGGGAGCAATCAGCCCCAGCATTTT; v_call: TRBV28; clone_size: NA; d_call: NA; j_call: TRBJ1-5
cdr3_aa: CASSLPTRRPTDTQYF; cdr3_nt: TGTGCCAGCAGCTTACCGACCCGGCGTCCCACAGATACGCAGTATTTT; v_call: TRBV7-9; clone_size: NA; d_call: NA; j_call: TRBJ2-3
cdr3_aa: CASSLGRETGELFF; cdr3_nt: TGTGCCAGCAGTTTGGGCAGAGAAACCGGGGAGCTGTTTTTT; v_call: TRBV27; clone_size: NA; d_call: NA; j_call: TRBJ2-2
cdr3_aa: CASRPIGGRGGYTF; cdr3_nt: TGTGCCAGCAGACCTATAGGGGGGAGAGGTGGCTACACCTTC; v_call: TRBV6-5; clone_size: NA; d_call: NA; j_call: TRBJ1-2
cdr3_aa: CASRWSELGPDSYNEQFF; cdr3_nt: TGTGCCAGCAGGTGGAGTGAGCTAGGCCCCGACTCCTACAATGAGCAGTTCTTC; v_call: TRBV2; clone_size: once; d_call: NA; j_call: TRBJ2-1
cdr3_aa: CASSLKAGDYGYTF; cdr3_nt: TGTGCCAGCAGCTTAAAGGCAGGGGACTATGGCTACACCTTC; v_call: TRBV7-6; clone_size: NA; d_call: NA; j_call: TRBJ1-2
cdr3_aa: CASSVAPSGNTGELFF; cdr3_nt: TGTGCCAGCAGCGTAGCTCCTAGCGGAAACACCGGGGAGCTGTTTTTT; v_call: TRBV9; clone_size: NA; d_call: TRBD2; j_call: TRBJ2-2
cdr3_aa: CASRVGTVNEKLFF; cdr3_nt: TGTGCCAGCAGAGTCGGGACAGTTAATGAAAAACTGTTTTTT; v_call: TRBV6-5; clone_size: NA; d_call: TRBD1; j_call: TRBJ1-4
cdr3_aa: CASGPGGLGSYEQYF; cdr3_nt: TGTGCCAGCGGACCAGGGGGGTTAGGGTCCTACGAGCAGTACTTC; v_call: TRBV7-9; clone_size: NA; d_call: NA; j_call: TRBJ2-7
cdr3_aa: CASRDDRDLVDEQFF; cdr3_nt: TGTGCCAGCAGGGACGACCGCGACCTTGTCGATGAGCAGTTCTTC; v_call: TRBV6-5; clone_size: NA; d_call: NA; j_call: TRBJ2-1
cdr3_aa: CASSQGSQATGNTIYF; cdr3_nt: TGCGCCAGCAGCCAAGGATCACAGGCTACTGGAAACACCATATATTTT; v_call: TRBV4-1; clone_size: NA; d_call: NA; j_call: TRBJ1-3
cdr3_aa: CAWSPGGGQPQHF; cdr3_nt: TGTGCCTGGAGTCCAGGCGGGGGTCAGCCCCAGCATTTT; v_call: TRBV30; clone_size: NA; d_call: NA; j_call: TRBJ1-5
cdr3_aa: CASARQGRSTGELFF; cdr3_nt: TGTGCCAGCGCAAGACAGGGCCGAAGCACCGGGGAGCTGTTTTTT; v_call: TRBV14; clone_size: NA; d_call: TRBD1; j_call: TRBJ2-2
cdr3_aa: CASSLVAGVPEQYF; cdr3_nt: TGCGCCAGCAGCTTGGTGGCAGGAGTCCCAGAGCAGTACTTC; v_call: TRBV5-1; clone_size: NA; d_call: NA; j_call: TRBJ2-7
cdr3_aa: CASSLARTYEQYF; cdr3_nt: TGTGCCAGCAGCCTCGCTAGGACCTACGAGCAGTACTTC; v_call: TRBV3-1/TRBV3-2; clone_size: NA; d_call: NA; j_call: TRBJ2-7
cdr3_aa: CASTIPGTEAFF; cdr3_nt: TGTGCCAGTACCATTCCAGGCACTGAAGCTTTCTTT; v_call: TRBV19; clone_size: NA; d_call: NA; j_call: TRBJ1-1
cdr3_aa: CASSAQGTNYGYTF; cdr3_nt: TGTGCCAGTAGTGCACAGGGGACTAACTATGGCTACACCTTC; v_call: TRBV19; clone_size: NA; d_call: TRBD1; j_call: TRBJ1-2
cdr3_aa: CASRGSGMRETQYF; cdr3_nt: TGTGCCAGCAGGGGTAGCGGGATGAGAGAGACCCAGTACTTC; v_call: TRBV6-6; clone_size: NA; d_call: TRBD2; j_call: TRBJ2-5
cdr3_aa: CASSFRRGEGRYF; cdr3_nt: TGTGCCAGCAGTTTCCGCAGGGGAGAGGGACGGTATTTT; v_call: TRBV12-3/TRBV12-4; clone_size: NA; d_call: NA; j_call: TRBJ2-3
cdr3_aa: CASGSQGGANEKLFF; cdr3_nt: TGTGCTAGTGGTTCCCAGGGGGGAGCTAATGAAAAACTGTTTTTT; v_call: TRBV12-5; clone_size: NA; d_call: TRBD1; j_call: TRBJ1-4
cdr3_aa: CASSVETVGEQYF; cdr3_nt: TGTGCCAGCAGCGTAGAGACAGTTGGCGAGCAGTACTTC; v_call: TRBV9; clone_size: NA; d_call: NA; j_call: TRBJ2-7
cdr3_aa: CASSVGWVSGNTIYF; cdr3_nt: TGTGCCAGCAGCGTAGGGTGGGTCTCTGGAAACACCATATATTTT; v_call: TRBV9; clone_size: once; d_call: NA; j_call: TRBJ1-3
cdr3_aa: CASRPGGTDSPLHF; cdr3_nt: TGTGCCAGTAGGCCAGGGGGCACAGATTCACCCCTCCACTTT; v_call: TRBV19; clone_size: few; d_call: TRBD1; j_call: TRBJ1-6
cdr3_aa: CASSGGLGYSNQPQHF; cdr3_nt: TGTGCCAGTAGTGGGGGGCTAGGGTATAGCAATCAGCCCCAGCATTTT; v_call: TRBV19; clone_size: NA; d_call: NA; j_call: TRBJ1-5
cdr3_aa: CASRLRTGSSEKLFF; cdr3_nt: TGTGCCAGTAGACTAAGGACAGGGTCGTCTGAAAAACTGTTTTTT; v_call: TRBV19; clone_size: NA; d_call: TRBD1; j_call: TRBJ1-4
cdr3_aa: CAWSVGTGSGYTF; cdr3_nt: TGTGCCTGGAGTGTTGGGACAGGGAGCGGCTACACCTTC; v_call: TRBV30; clone_size: NA; d_call: TRBD1; j_call: TRBJ1-2
cdr3_aa: CASSVEQGGMRTDTQYF; cdr3_nt: TGTGCCAGCAGCGTTGAACAGGGCGGCATGCGCACAGATACGCAGTATTTT; v_call: TRBV9; clone_size: NA; d_call: NA; j_call: TRBJ2-3
cdr3_aa: CASSTQGNYEQYF; cdr3_nt: TGCGCCAGCAGCACACAGGGGAACTACGAGCAGTACTTC; v_call: TRBV4-1; clone_size: NA; d_call: TRBD1; j_call: TRBJ2-7
cdr3_aa: CASSYPGQGRSDTQYF; cdr3_nt: TGTGCCAGCAGCTACCCGGGACAGGGGCGGTCAGATACGCAGTATTTT; v_call: TRBV5-4; clone_size: once; d_call: TRBD1; j_call: TRBJ2-3
cdr3_aa: CASSEQAYYEQYF; cdr3_nt: TGTGCCAGCAGTGAACAGGCGTACTACGAGCAGTACTTC; v_call: TRBV2; clone_size: NA; d_call: NA; j_call: TRBJ2-7
cdr3_aa: CASSEKGTGPGYTF; cdr3_nt: TGTGCCAGCAGTGAAAAGGGGACAGGGCCTGGCTACACCTTC; v_call: TRBV2; clone_size: NA; d_call: TRBD1; j_call: TRBJ1-2
cdr3_aa: CASSVPGQGSYEQYF; cdr3_nt: TGTGCCAGTAGTGTTCCGGGACAGGGGTCCTACGAGCAGTACTTC; v_call: TRBV19; clone_size: NA; d_call: TRBD1; j_call: TRBJ2-7
cdr3_aa: CASSGGTGIGYGYTF; cdr3_nt: TGTGCCAGCAGCGGAGGGACAGGGATAGGCTATGGCTACACCTTC; v_call: TRBV7-2; clone_size: NA; d_call: TRBD1; j_call: TRBJ1-2
cdr3_aa: CASSGGSWGYTF; cdr3_nt: TGTGCCAGCAGCGGGGGCTCGTGGGGCTACACCTTC; v_call: TRBV9; clone_size: once; d_call: NA; j_call: TRBJ1-2
cdr3_aa: CASSASGSETQYF; cdr3_nt: TGCGCCAGCAGCGCTAGCGGGAGCGAGACCCAGTACTTC; v_call: TRBV5-1; clone_size: NA; d_call: TRBD2; j_call: TRBJ2-5
cdr3_aa: CASSPADRGPTGELFF; cdr3_nt: TGTGCCAGCAGCCCGGCGGACAGGGGGCCCACCGGGGAGCTGTTTTTT; v_call: TRBV13; clone_size: NA; d_call: TRBD1; j_call: TRBJ2-2
cdr3_aa: CASSLRTGGSGEAFF; cdr3_nt: TGTGCCAGCAGCTTAAGGACAGGGGGCTCAGGTGAAGCTTTCTTT; v_call: TRBV7-9; clone_size: NA; d_call: TRBD1; j_call: TRBJ1-1
cdr3_aa: CASSLLGGQGRHQPQHF; cdr3_nt: TGTGCCAGCAGTTTATTGGGGGGACAGGGGAGGCATCAGCCCCAGCATTTT; v_call: TRBV27; clone_size: once; d_call: TRBD1; j_call: TRBJ1-5
cdr3_aa: CASSIGQTSYEQYF; cdr3_nt: TGTGCCAGTAGTATCGGGCAGACATCCTACGAGCAGTACTTC; v_call: TRBV19; clone_size: few; d_call: NA; j_call: TRBJ2-7
cdr3_aa: CASRLGSGIDRNEQFF; cdr3_nt: TGTGCCAGCAGACTAGGGAGCGGGATCGATAGGAATGAGCAGTTCTTC; v_call: TRBV7-9; clone_size: NA; d_call: TRBD2; j_call: TRBJ2-1